This T cell receptor (beta chain) was sequenced in a study of molecular identifiers for immune sequencing clone quantification. Study-wide results and limits: More than 98% of effector molecules, versus under 1% of naive-cell molecules, belonged to clones above 20 RNA copies. The study reportedly detected spiked Jurkat TCR RNA from one cell among about 1 million naive cells.

This clonotype was seen many times. Its matching antigen is unknown. Preparation of naive CD8 libraries involved roughly 18,000 to 1,100,000 sorted cells and 10%, 30% or 50% RNA. Sorting selected naive CD8 T cells with a CD8+CD4-CCR7+CD45RA+ phenotype. Each CDR3 protein gets one entry after TCRdb re-called the PCR reads with MiXCR. The sample carries around 460,000 distinct CDR3 sequences, around 23% recorded once. The TCR originated in a human donor in good health. Some libraries in this study had Jurkat cell RNA spiked in. The sample comprised naive CD8+ T cells from blood, with Jurkat cell RNA spiked in. The subset: FACS-sorted CD8+CD4-CCR7+CD45RA+ naive T cells.

CDR3: CASSHRTGSQPQHF. The CDR3 DNA reads as TGTGCCAGCAGCCACCGGACAGGGAGTCAGCCCCAGCATTTT. The chain employs TRBV3-1 and TRBJ1-5; TRBD1 aligns across 8 bases. Germline loops: CDR1 LGHDT, CDR2 YNNKEL (reference sequence). There are 14 residues in the CDR3. The trim removed 3 bases at V and 6 bases at J, leaving 4 bases unmatched.